The rows below give T cell receptor beta chains drawn from one sample of a study of shared clonotypes between healthy human individuals. The repertoire was sequenced with immunoSEQ multiplex PCR; TCRdb's copy has only in-frame clones and lacks some. The sample carries over a million clones, 78% recorded once. The specimen was memory CD4+ T cells from PBMCs. These receptors all come from a man between 18 and 35 years old in good health. Some clones in this sample may be carry-over from other donors' samples. The CDR3 runs from the conserved cysteine through the conserved F or W. The D gene is left open where the match is weak. The size of a clone is reported for some rows only, either as once, few or many, or as a class for expanded clones.

d_call	v_call	j_call	clone_size	cdr3_aa	cdr3_nt
TRBD2	TRBV9	TRBJ2-3	-	CASSVAKREGLQFTDTQYF	TGTGCCAGCAGCGTCGCTAAGCGGGAGGGCCTCCAGTTTACAGATACGCAGTATTTT
-	TRBV28	TRBJ1-5	-	CASTQPPQPQHF	TGTGCCTCCACCCAACCCCCTCAGCCCCAGCATTTT
TRBD2	TRBV9	TRBJ2-3	-	CASSVRLSGSGTDTQYF	TGTGCCAGCAGCGTTAGACTCAGCGGGAGCGGGACAGATACGCAGTATTTT
TRBD2	TRBV5-8	TRBJ2-3	-	CASSVPSGRALGADTQYF	TGTGCCAGCAGCGTTCCTAGCGGGAGGGCCCTCGGGGCAGATACGCAGTATTTT
TRBD1	TRBV27	TRBJ1-2	-	CASSFTGQGYGYTF	TGTGCCAGCAGTTTTACGGGACAGGGCTATGGCTACACCTTC
TRBD1	TRBV11-2	TRBJ1-2	-	CASSPLTGGSYGYTF	TGTGCCAGCAGCCCGTTGACAGGGGGCAGTTATGGCTACACCTTC
TRBD2	TRBV28	TRBJ2-3	-	CASSPGLAGGLDTQYF	TGTGCCAGCAGTCCCGGACTAGCGGGAGGGTTGGATACGCAGTATTTT
-	TRBV29-1	TRBJ1-2	few	CSAKVPQGGNYGYTF	TGCAGCGCAAAGGTCCCCCAGGGAGGTAACTATGGCTACACCTTC
-	TRBV9	TRBJ2-2	-	CASTKRGVTGELFF	TGTGCCAGCACTAAAAGGGGGGTCACCGGGGAGCTGTTTTTT
-	TRBV6-5	TRBJ1-2	few	CASSYHFGLYGYTF	TGTGCCAGCAGTTATCATTTCGGGCTTTATGGCTACACCTTC